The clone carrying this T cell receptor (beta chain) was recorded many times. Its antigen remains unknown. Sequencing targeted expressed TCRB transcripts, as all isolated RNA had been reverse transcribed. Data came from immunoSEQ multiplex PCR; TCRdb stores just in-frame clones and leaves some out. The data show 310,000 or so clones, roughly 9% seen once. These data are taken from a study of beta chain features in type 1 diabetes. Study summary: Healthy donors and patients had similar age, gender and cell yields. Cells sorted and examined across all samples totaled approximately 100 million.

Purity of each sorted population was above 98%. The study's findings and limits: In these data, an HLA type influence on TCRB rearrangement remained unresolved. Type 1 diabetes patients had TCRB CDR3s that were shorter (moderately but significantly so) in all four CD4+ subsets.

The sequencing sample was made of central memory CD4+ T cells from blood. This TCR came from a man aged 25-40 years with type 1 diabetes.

As DNA, the CDR3 is TGTGCCAGCAGAGAGACTAGCGGAGAAACCGGGGAGCTGTTTTTT. This sequence encodes CASRETSGETGELFF. This chain links TRBV2 with TRBJ2-2; 9 positions agree with TRBD2. The trim removed 6 bases at V and 5 bases at J, leaving 7 bases unmatched. There are 15 residues in the CDR3. The germline V gene has CDR1 SNHLY and CDR2 FYNNEI. Full variable domain (remainder filled in from reference TRBV2 and TRBJ2-2): EPEVTQTPSHQVTQMGQEVILRCVPISNHLYFYWYRQILGQKVEFLVSFYNNEISEKSEIFDDQFSVERPDGSNFTLKIRSTKLEDSAMYFCASRETSGETGELFFGEGSRLTVL.